Listed here are 14 T cell receptor beta chains from one sample, sequenced in a study of blood T cell repertoires in COVID-19. Profiled with immunoSEQ multiplex PCR; TCRdb holds only in-frame clones, not every one. This sample has 130,000 to 150,000 clones; roughly 84% occur once, and the top ten carry around 4.8%. The sample taken for sequencing was peripheral blood. These receptors originate from a human donor in a cohort sampled during active COVID-19.

The CDR3 DNA follows: TGTGCCACCGGGACAGACAATGAAAAACTGTTTTTT. It yields the protein CATGTDNEKLFF. The genes are TRBV2 and TRBJ1-4, with 7 bases matching TRBD1. The CDR3 runs 12 residues. Germline V gives CDR1 SNHLY, CDR2 FYNNEI. V was pared by 10 bases and J by 5 bases, with 4 bases of the junction left unmatched.

This clone has more than one count but fewer than ten. The chain links TRBV19 to TRBJ1-5, with 8 bases identical to TRBD1. The CDR3 is 14 residues long. Per the germline V gene, CDR1 is LNHDA and CDR2 is SQIVND (reference sequence). With V trimmed by 3 bases and J by 2 bases, 0 bases remained unmatched. In nucleotides, the CDR3 is TGTGCCAGTAGTATGGGACAGGGCAATCAGCCCCAGCATTTT. Translated, it gives CASSMGQGNQPQHF.

The V call is TRBV2, the J call TRBJ1-5; D gene unclear. The CDR3 has 16 residues. The V and J ends lost 4 bases and 7 bases respectively, with 20 bases between them. The germline V gene encodes CDR1 SNHLY and CDR2 FYNNEI. The CDR3 protein is CASSAHRQASQQPQHF. For the CDR3, the DNA is TGTGCCAGCAGTGCCCACCGGCAGGCTTCCCAGCAGCCCCAGCATTTT.

The chain employs TRBV28 and TRBJ2-3, with TRBD1 identical over 12 bases. The CDR3 has 16 residues. Germline V gives CDR1 MDHEN, CDR2 SYDVKM. Trimming cost V 1 base and J 5 bases; bases outside gene matches: 4. The CDR3 is CASSLLGQGARDTQYF. The DNA of the CDR3 is TGTGCCAGCAGTTTATTGGGACAGGGGGCTAGAGATACGCAGTATTTT.

The genes are TRBV25-1 and TRBJ1-5; weak D call: TRBD1 (6 bases). V was pared by 1 base and J by 6 bases, with 10 bases between. Germline V CDR1 and CDR2: MGHDK, SYGVNS. This CDR3 has 14 amino acids. CDR3 DNA: TGTGCCAGCAGTGAATCACAGGGAGTTCAGCCCCAGCATTTT. Its protein product is CASSESQGVQPQHF. The variable domain in full, completed from reference TRBV25-1 and TRBJ1-5, reads EADIYQTPRYLVIGTGKKITLECSQTMGHDKMYWYQQDPGMELHLIHYSYGVNSTEKGDLSSESTVSRIRTEHFPLTLESARPSHTSQYLCASSESQGVQPQHFGDGTRLSIL.

The CDR3 spells CASSEERNQPQHF. CDR3 nucleotides: TGTGCCAGCAGTGAAGAGCGTAATCAGCCCCAGCATTTT. The genes are TRBV6-1 and TRBJ1-5; no firm D call. Trimming left V 1 base short and J 4 bases short, with 5 bases between. The CDR3 has 13 residues. From germline, CDR1 is MNHNS and CDR2 SASEGT.

This sequence joins TRBV21-1 and TRBJ2-3; no DNA check was done on the table's D call, TRBD1. TRBV21-1 is a pseudogene segment. This CDR3 contains 15 residues. The CDR3 sequence: CASNKAGTGDDTQYF. In nucleotides, the CDR3 is TGTGCCAGCAACAAAGCGGGGACAGGGGATGATACGCAGTATTTT.

The chain has TRBV5-4 and TRBJ1-2; TRBD1 matches at 10 bases. V lost 4 bases, J lost 6 bases, and 9 bases stayed unmatched. The CDR3 length is 15 residues. The germline CDR1 and CDR2 sequences are SGHNT and YYREEE (reference sequence). CDR3 in amino acids: CASSPRGQGGNGYTF. The CDR3 region has the DNA TGTGCCAGCAGCCCTCGCGGACAGGGGGGCAATGGCTACACCTTC.

This chain links TRBV6-1 with TRBJ1-1, with 8 bases fitting TRBD1. Germline trimming cut 0 bases from V and 1 base from J; bases unmatched to any gene: 1. The CDR3 is 15 residues long. Germline V gene data show CDR1 as MNHNS and CDR2 as SASEGT. This CDR3 reads CASSEAQGANTEAFF. CDR3 in DNA: TGTGCCAGCAGTGAAGCGCAGGGGGCGAACACTGAAGCTTTCTTT.

The chain carries TRBV27 and TRBJ1-1; 7 nucleotides line up with TRBD1. The J segment lost 0 bases and the V segment lost 5 bases, leaving 6 bases of the junction unmatched. Germline CDR1 reads MNHEY; CDR2 reads SMNVEV (reference sequence). The CDR3 has 15 residues. The DNA for the CDR3 is TGTGCCAGCAGTCCCCGGGACAGATTGAACACTGAAGCTTTCTTT. Translating gives CASSPRDRLNTEAFF.

The V gene is TRBV6-4, the J gene TRBJ2-1, with D unresolved. The germline V and J ends were trimmed by 0 bases and 0 bases, with 6 bases remaining between them. Germline-derived CDR1 and CDR2 are MRHNA and SNTAGT. The CDR3 has 15 residues. The CDR3 sequence is CASSDSGSSYNEQFF. In nucleotides, the CDR3 is TGTGCCAGCAGTGACTCGGGCAGCTCCTACAATGAGCAGTTCTTC.

This chain connects TRBV19 to TRBJ2-6; D might be TRBD2 (5 bases). Germline V gives CDR1 LNHDA, CDR2 SQIVND (reference sequence). Trimming pared 0 bases from V and 0 bases from J, leaving 18 bases between. The CDR3 runs 20 residues. The CDR3 is CASSIEVGDGSTSGANVLTF. As DNA, the CDR3 is TGTGCCAGTAGTATAGAAGTGGGAGACGGCTCCACCTCTGGGGCCAACGTCCTGACTTTC.

The rearrangement uses TRBV5-1 and TRBJ2-5, with 7 bases aligning to TRBD1. Germline loops: CDR1 SGHRS, CDR2 YFSETQ. The CDR3 is made up of 14 amino acids. The ends lost 4 bases at V and 3 bases at J; junction bases unmatched: 6. CDR3 amino acids: CASSPGQAKETQYF. In DNA form, the CDR3 reads TGCGCCAGCAGCCCCGGACAGGCTAAAGAGACCCAGTACTTC. The full variable domain, in which reference TRBV5-1 and TRBJ2-5 provide the parts outside the CDR3, is KAGVTQTPRYLIKTRGQQVTLSCSPISGHRSVSWYQQTPGQGLQFLFEYFSETQRNKGNFPGRFSGRQFSNSRSEMNVSTLELGDSALYLCASSPGQAKETQYFGPGTRLLVL.

The J gene is TRBJ1-4, the V gene TRBV3-1 (or the pseudogene TRBV3-2); D is possibly TRBD1 (5 bases). Germline V lookup: CDR1 LGHDT, CDR2 YNNKEL (reference sequence). This CDR3 has 16 residues. Trimming cost V 4 bases and J 1 base, with 13 bases left between them. The CDR3 spells CASSPQVGLTNEKLFF. CDR3 DNA sequence: TGTGCCAGCAGCCCACAGGTTGGGTTAACTAATGAAAAACTGTTTTTT.